This T cell receptor beta chain was identified in a study of OX40 agonist ivuxolimab in advanced cancers. Findings and caveats of the study: Determination of antigen specificity was not performed for the expanded peripheral T cells.

Here immunoSEQ multiplex PCR was the method, and the copy in TCRdb shows in-frame clones only, minus some. There are tens of thousands of clones in the sample; approximately 90% occur only once, and about 0.38% lies in the top ten. On this clone itself: No antigen is known for it.

The V and J ends lost 7 bases and 0 bases, in that order; junction bases with no gene match: 10. CDR3 length: 16 amino acids. CDR1 is MNHEY and CDR2 is SMNVEV in the germline V gene (reference sequence). This specimen was CD4+ or CD8+ T cells sorted from blood, taken in a trial of the OX40 agonist ivuxolimab. The sequence derives from an adult with an advanced solid tumor such as melanoma, head and neck, liver or kidney cancer. The chain has TRBV27 and TRBJ2-5; TRBD2 aligns across 8 bases. The CDR3 sequence: CASTHGAGGNQETQYF. The DNA of the CDR3 is TGTGCCAGCACCCACGGGGCGGGGGGCAACCAAGAGACCCAGTACTTC.